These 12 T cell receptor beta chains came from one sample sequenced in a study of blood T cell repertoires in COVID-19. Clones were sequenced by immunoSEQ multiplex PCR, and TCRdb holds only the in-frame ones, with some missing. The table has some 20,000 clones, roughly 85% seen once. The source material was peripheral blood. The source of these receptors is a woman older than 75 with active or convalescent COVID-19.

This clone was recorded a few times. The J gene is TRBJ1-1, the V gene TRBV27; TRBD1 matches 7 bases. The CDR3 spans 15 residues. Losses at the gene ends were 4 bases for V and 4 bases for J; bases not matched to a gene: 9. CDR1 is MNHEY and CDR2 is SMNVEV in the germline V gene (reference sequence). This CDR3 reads CASSWGQRTSTEAFF. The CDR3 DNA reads TGTGCCAGCAGTTGGGGACAGAGAACGAGCACTGAAGCTTTCTTT.

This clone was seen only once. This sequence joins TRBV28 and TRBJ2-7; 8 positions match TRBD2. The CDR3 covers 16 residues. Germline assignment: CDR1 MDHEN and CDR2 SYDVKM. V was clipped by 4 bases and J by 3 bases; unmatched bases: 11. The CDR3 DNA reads TGTGCCAGCAGTTCCGGGGGGGACGGGAACCTCTACGAGCAGTACTTC. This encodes CASSSGGDGNLYEQYF.

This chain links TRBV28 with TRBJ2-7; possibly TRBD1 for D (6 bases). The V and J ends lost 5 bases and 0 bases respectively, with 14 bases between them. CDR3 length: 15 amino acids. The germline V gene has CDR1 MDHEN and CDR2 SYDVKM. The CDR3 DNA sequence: TGTGCCAGCAGTCCCCACAGGGTGGGCTCCTACGAGCAGTACTTC. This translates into CASSPHRVGSYEQYF. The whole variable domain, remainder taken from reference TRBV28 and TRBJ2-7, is DVKVTQSSRYLVKRTGEKVFLECVQDMDHENMFWYRQDPGLGLRLIYFSYDVKMKEKGDIPEGYSVSREKKERFSLILESASTNQTSMYLCASSPHRVGSYEQYFGPGTRLTVT.

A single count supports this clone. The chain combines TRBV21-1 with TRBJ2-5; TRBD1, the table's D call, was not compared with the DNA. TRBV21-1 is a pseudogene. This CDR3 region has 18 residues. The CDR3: CASSKEKGKGARKETQYF. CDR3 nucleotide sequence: TGTGCCAGCAGCAAAGAGAAGGGGAAGGGGGCGAGAAAAGAGACCCAGTACTTC.

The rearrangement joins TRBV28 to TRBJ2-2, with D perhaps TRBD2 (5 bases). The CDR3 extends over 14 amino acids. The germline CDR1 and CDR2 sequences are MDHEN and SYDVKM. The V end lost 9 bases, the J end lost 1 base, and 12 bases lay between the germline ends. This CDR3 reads CASREGGNTGELFF. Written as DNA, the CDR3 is TGTGCCAGTAGAGAGGGCGGGAACACCGGGGAGCTGTTTTTT.

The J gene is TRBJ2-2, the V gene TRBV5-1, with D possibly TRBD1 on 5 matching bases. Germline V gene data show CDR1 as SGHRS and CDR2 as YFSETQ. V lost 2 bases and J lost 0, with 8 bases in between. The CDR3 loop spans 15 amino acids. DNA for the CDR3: TGCGCCAGCAGCTTCCAGGGTGCGAACACCGGGGAGCTGTTTTTT. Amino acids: CASSFQGANTGELFF.

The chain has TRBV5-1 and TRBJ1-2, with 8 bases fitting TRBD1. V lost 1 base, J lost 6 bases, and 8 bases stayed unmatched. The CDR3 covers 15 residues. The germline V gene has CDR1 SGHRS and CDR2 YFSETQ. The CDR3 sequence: CASSLIDRGKDGYTF. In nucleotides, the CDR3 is TGCGCCAGCAGCTTGATTGACAGGGGTAAGGATGGCTACACCTTC.

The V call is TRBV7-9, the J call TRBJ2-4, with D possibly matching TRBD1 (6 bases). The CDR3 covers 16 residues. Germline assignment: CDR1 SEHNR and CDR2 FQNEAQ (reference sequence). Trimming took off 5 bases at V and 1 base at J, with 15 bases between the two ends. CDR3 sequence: CASSPGTLMAKNIQYF. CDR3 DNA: TGTGCCAGCAGCCCCGGGACACTGATGGCCAAAAACATTCAGTACTTC.

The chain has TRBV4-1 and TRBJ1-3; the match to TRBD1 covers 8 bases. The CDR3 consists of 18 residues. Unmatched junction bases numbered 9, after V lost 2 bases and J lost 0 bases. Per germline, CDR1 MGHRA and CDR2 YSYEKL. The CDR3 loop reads CASSQSGTGGYSGNTIYF. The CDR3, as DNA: TGCGCCAGCAGCCAATCCGGGACAGGCGGCTACTCTGGAAACACCATATATTTT.

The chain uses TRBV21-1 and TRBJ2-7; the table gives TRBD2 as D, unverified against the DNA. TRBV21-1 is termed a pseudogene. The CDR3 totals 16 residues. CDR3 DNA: TGTGCCAGCAGCAAAGTCGTTCGGGGATTAACCTACGAGCAGTACTTC. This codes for CASSKVVRGLTYEQYF.

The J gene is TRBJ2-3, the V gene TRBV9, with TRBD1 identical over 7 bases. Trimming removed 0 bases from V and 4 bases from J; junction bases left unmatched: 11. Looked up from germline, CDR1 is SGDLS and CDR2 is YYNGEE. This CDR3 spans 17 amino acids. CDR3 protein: CASSVALTGKGSDTQYF. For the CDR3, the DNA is TGTGCCAGCAGCGTAGCTCTGACAGGGAAAGGTTCAGATACGCAGTATTTT.

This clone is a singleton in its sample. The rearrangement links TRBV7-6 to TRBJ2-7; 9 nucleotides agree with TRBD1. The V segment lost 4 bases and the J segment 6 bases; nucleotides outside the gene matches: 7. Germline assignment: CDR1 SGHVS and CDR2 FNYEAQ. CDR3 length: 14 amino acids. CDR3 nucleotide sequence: TGTGCCAGCAGCTCTCAACAGGGGGCCCTCGAGCAGTACTTC. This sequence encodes CASSSQQGALEQYF.